Below are 26 T cell receptor beta chains sequenced from a single sample in a study of glioma-infiltrating T cells. The iRepertoire nested amplicon-rescue multiplex PCR amplified TCR alpha and beta CDR3s from RNA. TCRdb reprocessed the multiplex PCR reads via MiXCR and lists one record per CDR3 protein. The data hold 150,000 to 200,000 distinct CDR3 sequences, with under 55% observed a single time. Source material: glioma tissue, nonneoplastic brain tissue, or PBMCs (not recorded which). These receptors originate from a human donor with low-grade glioma or glioblastoma, undergoing nonglioma brain surgery, or in good health (not recorded which).

This clonotype was detected only a few times. J is TRBJ2-3 and V is TRBV24-1; D is unclear. CDR3 length: 14 amino acids. In germline, CDR1 is KGHDR, CDR2 SFDVKD. V lost 3 bases and J lost 0, with 6 bases in between. The DNA of the CDR3 is TGTGCCACCAGTGATCCCGGGAGCACAGATACGCAGTATTTT. This sequence encodes CATSDPGSTDTQYF.

This clonotype has more than one count but fewer than ten. This may arise from a read error, as a much more abundant clone is one base away. The chain has TRBV28 and TRBJ2-1; TRBD2 matches 8 bases. From germline, CDR1 is MDHEN and CDR2 SYDVKM. With 6 bases clipped from V and 9 bases from J, the junction kept 10 bases outside the gene matches. This CDR3 is 14 amino acids long. The CDR3 DNA reads as TGTGCCAGCAGCCCAGGGACTAGTTCGATTGAGCAGTTCTTC. This sequence encodes CASSPGTSSIEQFF.

Points on this clonotype: A read error may account for a junction end that differs from germline. V and J are TRBV4-2 and TRBJ2-3; TRBD2 is a possible D gene (6 bases). This CDR3 is 16 amino acids long. Per the germline V gene, CDR1 is LGHNA and CDR2 is YNFKEQ. Here the CDR3 DNA reads TGTGCCAGCAGCCCTGGAGGGCCGGCCTCCACAGATACGAAGTATTTT. Amino acid sequence: CASSPGGPASTDTKYF.

At least ten counts were recorded for this clonotype. The genes are TRBV20-1 and TRBJ2-1, with D uncertain. The germline gives CDR1 DFQATT, CDR2 SNEGSKA (reference sequence). Trimming pared 3 bases from V and 5 bases from J, leaving 11 bases between. The CDR3 sequence is 13 residues long. The CDR3 reads CSASVNADNEQFF. The CDR3 nucleotides read TGCAGTGCTAGTGTCAACGCGGACAATGAGCAGTTCTTC.

This clonotype was found many times. This chain links TRBV20-1 with TRBJ2-7; D possibly corresponds to TRBD1 (7 bases). CDR3 size: 15 residues. Germline loops: CDR1 DFQATT, CDR2 SNEGSKA (reference sequence). V was cut by 6 bases and J by 4 bases, with 22 bases left in between. In DNA, the CDR3 is TGCAGTGCGGCCGCCACCGGGACAGCGGGTTACGAGCAGTACTTC. Translation: CSAAATGTAGYEQYF.

The sample holds one count of this clonotype. The chain carries TRBV5-5 and TRBJ2-3; 7 bases match TRBD1. CDR3 length: 15 residues. Looked up from germline, CDR1 is SGHKS and CDR2 is YYEKEE (reference sequence). V lost 3 bases, J lost 0 bases, and 4 bases stayed unmatched. For the CDR3, the DNA is TGTGCCAGCAGCTCGACAGGGTACAGCACAGATACGCAGTATTTT. It yields the protein CASSSTGYSTDTQYF.

The chain combines TRBV7-9 with TRBJ1-2; D perhaps matches TRBD1 (6 bases). The CDR3 has 18 amino acids. V gave up 4 bases and J gave up 4 bases, with 25 bases separating them. The germline gives CDR1 SEHNR, CDR2 FQNEAQ (reference sequence). The CDR3 bases are TGTGCCAGCAGCTCTACGAGAACGGGACAAGGGGACTTCTATGGCTACACCTTC. Translated, it gives CASSSTRTGQGDFYGYTF.

This clonotype was counted ten times or more. The chain is built from TRBV20-1 and TRBJ1-1; the D gene is possibly TRBD1 (5 bases). This CDR3 has 14 residues. The V and J ends lost 1 base and 5 bases respectively, with 14 bases between them. Germline CDR1 is DFQATT and CDR2 is SNEGSKA (reference sequence). The CDR3 DNA sequence: TGCAGTGCTAGAGGGAGATGGGGCGGGACTGAAGCTTTCTTT. This gives the protein CSARGRWGGTEAFF.

To note about this clonotype: A read error may be the cause here, since a much bigger clone is one base away. The chain has TRBV14 and TRBJ2-3, with 10 bases identical to TRBD2. The junction had 7 bases not matched to a gene; V was cut back by 5 bases and J by 5 bases. This CDR3 region has 15 residues. Germline values: CDR1 SGHDN, CDR2 FVKESK. CDR3 nucleotide sequence: TGTGCCAGCAGCGTCTTCAGCGGGAGGGGAGATACGCAGTATTTT. Translated: CASSVFSGRGDTQYF. The entire variable domain, with the rest obtained from reference TRBV14 and TRBJ2-3, is as follows: EAGVTQFPSHSVIEKGQTVTLRCDPISGHDNLYWYRRVMGKEIKFLLHFVKESKQDESGMPNNRFLAERTGGTYSTLKVQPAELEDSGVYFCASSVFSGRGDTQYFGPGTRLTVL.

There are many counts of this clonotype. The chain links TRBV20-1 to TRBJ2-3; 9 bases are shared with TRBD1. CDR3 length: 14 amino acids. Germline CDR1 and CDR2: DFQATT and SNEGSKA (reference sequence). J was trimmed by 5 bases and V by 5 bases; bases with no gene match: 8. The CDR3 DNA is TGCAGTGCTTGGTTGACAGGGGGGATAGATACGCAGTATTTT. It is translated as CSAWLTGGIDTQYF.

The gene calls are TRBV6-1 and TRBJ2-6; D perhaps matches TRBD1 (6 bases). Trimming shortened V by 6 bases and J by 1 base, and 13 bases separated the two germline ends. The CDR3 extends over 16 amino acids. CDR1 and CDR2 from the germline V gene are MNHNS and SASEGT. DNA for the CDR3: TGTGCCAGCAGCGAAAAAAGGGGGTCTGGGGCCAACGTCCTGACTTTC. Its translation: CASSEKRGSGANVLTF.

This clonotype was seen many times. The CDR3, as DNA: TGTGCCAGCAGTGAACTTAACAGGGTCTCACCCCTCCACTTT. It encodes CASSELNRVSPLHF. The rearrangement links TRBV6-1 to TRBJ1-6, with D possibly matching TRBD1 (6 bases). In germline, CDR1 is MNHNS, CDR2 SASEGT. V was trimmed by 2 bases and J by 10 bases, leaving 12 bases between them. The CDR3 loop spans 14 amino acids.

On this clonotype itself: Since a much larger clone is just one base distant, this may be a read error. This chain connects TRBV24-1 to TRBJ2-3, with 7 bases identical to TRBD1. CDR1 KGHDR and CDR2 SFDVKD come from the germline V gene. The CDR3 sequence is 15 residues long. The CDR3 sequence: CATSDRDSNTYTQYF. CDR3 sequence (DNA): TGTGCCACCAGTGATCGGGACAGCAACACATATACGCAGTATTTT.

Regarding this clonotype: A much bigger clone sits one base away, suggesting this may be a read error. The chain has TRBV2 and TRBJ2-7; TRBD2 matches 11 bases. V was clipped by 7 bases and J by 0 bases; unmatched bases: 5. This CDR3 comprises 15 residues. CDR1 SNHLY and CDR2 FYNNEI come from the germline V gene. The CDR3 protein is CASMRTSGSSYEQYF. CDR3 nucleotide sequence: TGTGCCAGCATGCGTACTAGCGGGAGCTCCTACGAGCAGTACTTC.

As for this clonotype: The missing conserved phenylalanine or tryptophan at the end of this CDR3 makes a read error likely. This sequence joins TRBV20-1 and TRBJ2-3; D is possibly TRBD1 (5 bases). The ends were cut back, 1 base at V and 6 bases at J, with 8 bases in the middle. The CDR3 sequence is 12 residues long. Germline V gene sequence: CDR1 DFQATT, CDR2 SNEGSKA (reference sequence). The CDR3 nucleotides read TGCAGTGCTAGAGGGGGCGACGATACGCAGTATCTT. As protein: CSARGGDDTQYL.

This sequence joins TRBV4-1 and TRBJ2-7; tentatively, D is TRBD2 (5 bases). CDR3 size: 14 residues. Germline V CDR1 and CDR2: MGHRA, YSYEKL. V lost 0 bases to trimming and J lost 5 bases, with 11 bases between them. CDR3 DNA: TGCGCCAGCAGCCAAGAGACACTGGGAGACGAGCAGTACTTC. Translating gives CASSQETLGDEQYF.

This clonotype was counted ten times or more. The chain is built from TRBV24-1 and TRBJ2-2, with 8 bases that match TRBD1. Germline CDR1 reads KGHDR; CDR2 reads SFDVKD. CDR3 length: 14 residues. Germline trimming cut 7 bases from V and 7 bases from J; bases unmatched to any gene: 7. CDR3 loop: CATSGTGGIGELFF. CDR3 sequence (DNA): TGTGCCACCAGCGGGACAGGAGGAATCGGGGAGCTGTTTTTT.

This clonotype was recorded many times. V is TRBV2 and J is TRBJ2-3, with D hard to call. V gave up 3 bases and J gave up 4 bases, with 17 bases separating them. This CDR3 is built from 16 residues. Germline assignment: CDR1 SNHLY and CDR2 FYNNEI. The chain's CDR3 is CASSDGLVNGADTQYF. The CDR3 DNA is TGTGCCAGCAGTGACGGGCTTGTTAATGGAGCAGATACGCAGTATTTT.

To note about this clonotype: This could be a read error, since a much larger clone is one nucleotide away. The chain carries TRBV10-3 and TRBJ2-7; possible D gene TRBD1, 6 bases. CDR1 and CDR2 from the germline V gene are ENHRY and SYGVKD. This CDR3 has 12 residues. V gave up 7 bases and J gave up 2 bases, with 9 bases separating them. The CDR3 coding sequence is TGTGCCATCAAGGGGGATGCCTACGAGCAGTACTTC. Protein sequence: CAIKGDAYEQYF.

Worth noting for this clonotype: Its ends do not fully match the called genes, so a read error is possible. V is TRBV5-8 and J is TRBJ2-3; TRBD2 matches 9 bases. The CDR3 extends over 14 amino acids. In germline, CDR1 is SGHTS, CDR2 YDEGEE. This chain's CDR3 is CASLRLAATDAQYF. CDR3 DNA: TGTGCCAGCCTTAGACTAGCGGCCACAGATGCGCAGTATTTT. Full variable domain (rest looked up from reference TRBV5-8 and TRBJ2-3): EAGVTQSPTHLIKTRGQQATLRCSPISGHTSVYWYQQALGLGLQFLLWYDEGEERNRGNFPPRFSGRQFPNYSSELNVNALELEDSALYLCASLRLAATDAQYFGPGTRLTVL.

V and J are TRBV5-1 and TRBJ2-2, with 8 bases lining up with TRBD2. The CDR3 is 14 amino acids. Trimming took 0 bases from V and 5 from J; bases not matched to a gene: 0. Germline CDR1 is SGHRS and CDR2 is YFSETQ. DNA of the CDR3: TGCGCCAGCAGCTTGGCTAGCGGGACCGGGGAGCTGTTTTTT. Translating it yields CASSLASGTGELFF.

On this clonotype itself: One base away lies a much larger clone, so this may be a sequencing read error. The chain carries TRBV11-2 and TRBJ1-5; D perhaps matches TRBD1 (5 bases). CDR3 length: 15 amino acids. Germline assignment: CDR1 SGHAT and CDR2 FQNNGV. V lost 6 bases, J lost 1 base, and 13 bases lay in between. CDR3 sequence: CASSLDTSSNQPQHF. CDR3 nucleotide sequence: TGTGCCAGCAGTCTGGACACTAGCAGCAATCAGCCCCAGCATTTT.

The chain carries TRBV7-6 and TRBJ2-5; weak D call: TRBD2 (5 bases). CDR3 size: 16 residues. CDR1 and CDR2 from the germline V gene are SGHVS and FNYEAQ. V was trimmed by 5 bases and J by 2 bases, leaving 18 bases between them. In DNA form, the CDR3 reads TGTGCCAGCAGCGAAAATTTTGAGGGATTACAAGAGACCCAGTACTTC. It yields the protein CASSENFEGLQETQYF.

As for this clonotype: This CDR3 is missing its conserved last phenylalanine or tryptophan, likely due to a read error. The V gene is TRBV28, the J gene TRBJ2-7, with 11 bases fitting TRBD2. Trimming cost V 6 bases and J 0 bases; bases outside gene matches: 7. Per the germline V gene, CDR1 is MDHEN and CDR2 is SYDVKM. This CDR3 is 16 amino acids long. The chain's CDR3 is CASRRTSGSPSYEQYS. The DNA of the CDR3 is TGTGCCAGCAGACGAACTAGCGGGAGCCCCTCCTACGAGCAGTACTCC.

The chain carries TRBV4-2 and TRBJ2-7; 9 nucleotides agree with TRBD2. Germline loops: CDR1 LGHNA, CDR2 YNFKEQ. Losses at the gene ends were 9 bases for V and 3 bases for J; bases not matched to a gene: 6. The CDR3 covers 13 residues. CDR3 in DNA: TGTGCCAGGAAGACTAGCGGAGGCTACGAGCAGTACTTC. Its protein product is CARKTSGGYEQYF.

This CDR3 is CASSLASGIQQYF. CDR3 nucleotides: TGTGCCAGCAGTCTAGCCTCAGGAATCCAGCAGTACTTC. This sequence joins TRBV28 and TRBJ2-7; the D gene is possibly TRBD2 (5 bases). The V end was cut by 5 bases, the J end by 8 bases, with 16 bases between. The CDR3 totals 13 residues. Germline values: CDR1 MDHEN, CDR2 SYDVKM.